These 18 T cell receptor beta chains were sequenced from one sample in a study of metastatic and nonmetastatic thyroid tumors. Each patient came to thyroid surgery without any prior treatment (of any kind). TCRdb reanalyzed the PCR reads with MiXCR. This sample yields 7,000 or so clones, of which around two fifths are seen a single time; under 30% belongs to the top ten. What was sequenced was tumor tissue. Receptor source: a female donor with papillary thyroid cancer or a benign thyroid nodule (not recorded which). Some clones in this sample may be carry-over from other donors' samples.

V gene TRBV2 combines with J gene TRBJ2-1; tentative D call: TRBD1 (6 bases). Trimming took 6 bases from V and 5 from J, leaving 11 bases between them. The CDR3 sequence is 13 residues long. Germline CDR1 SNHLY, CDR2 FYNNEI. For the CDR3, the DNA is TGTGCCAGCAGAGGGGACACGAACAATGAGCAGTTCTTC. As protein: CASRGDTNNEQFF.

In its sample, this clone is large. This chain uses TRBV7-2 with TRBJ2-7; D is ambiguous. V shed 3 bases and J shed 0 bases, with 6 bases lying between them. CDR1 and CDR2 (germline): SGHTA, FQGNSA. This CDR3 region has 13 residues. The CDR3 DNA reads TGTGCCAGCAGCTTGAAGGGCTCCTACGAGCAGTACTTC. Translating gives CASSLKGSYEQYF.

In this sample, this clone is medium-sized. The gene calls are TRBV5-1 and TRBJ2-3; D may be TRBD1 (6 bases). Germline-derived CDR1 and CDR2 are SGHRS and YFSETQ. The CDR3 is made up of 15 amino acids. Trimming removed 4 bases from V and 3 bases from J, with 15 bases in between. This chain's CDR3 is CASSPRGTGTDTQYF. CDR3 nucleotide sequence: TGCGCCAGCAGCCCAAGGGGGACGGGGACAGATACGCAGTATTTT.

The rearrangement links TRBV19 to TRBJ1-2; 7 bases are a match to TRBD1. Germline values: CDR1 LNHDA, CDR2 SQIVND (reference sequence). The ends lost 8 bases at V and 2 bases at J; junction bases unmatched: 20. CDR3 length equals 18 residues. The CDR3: CASRVRVLNRGENYGYTF. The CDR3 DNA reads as TGTGCCAGTCGGGTCAGGGTACTCAACAGGGGAGAGAACTATGGCTACACCTTC.

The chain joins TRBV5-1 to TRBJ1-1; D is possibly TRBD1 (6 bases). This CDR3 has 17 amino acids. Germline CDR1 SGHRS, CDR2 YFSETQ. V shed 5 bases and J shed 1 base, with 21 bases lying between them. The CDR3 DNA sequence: TGCGCCAGCAGACCCGGGACACCGAGGTCCGGGAACACTGAAGCTTTCTTT. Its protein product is CASRPGTPRSGNTEAFF.

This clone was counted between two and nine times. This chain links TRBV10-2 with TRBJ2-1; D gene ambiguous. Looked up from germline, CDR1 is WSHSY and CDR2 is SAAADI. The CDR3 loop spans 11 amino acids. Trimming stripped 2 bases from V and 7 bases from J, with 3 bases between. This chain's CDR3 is CASSEVNEQFF. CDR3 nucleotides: TGCGCCAGCAGTGAGGTAAATGAGCAGTTCTTC.

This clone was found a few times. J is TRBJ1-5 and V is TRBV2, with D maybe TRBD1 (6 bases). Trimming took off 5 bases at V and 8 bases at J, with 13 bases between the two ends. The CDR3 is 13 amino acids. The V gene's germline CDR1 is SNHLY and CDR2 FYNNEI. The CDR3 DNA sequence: TGTGCCAGCAGTTACAGGGCCCGGGAGCCCCAGCATTTT. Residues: CASSYRAREPQHF.

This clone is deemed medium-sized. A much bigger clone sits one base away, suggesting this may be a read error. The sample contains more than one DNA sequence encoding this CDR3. CDR3 nucleotide sequence: TGTGCCAGTAGCCGACAGGGGATCATGGAGACCCAGTACTTC. Translated: CASSRQGIMETQYF. The chain has TRBV19 and TRBJ2-5; 8 nucleotides line up with TRBD1. J gave up 5 bases and V 6 bases, and 8 bases lay outside the gene matches. CDR1 is LNHDA, CDR2 SQIVND, per germline (reference sequence). The CDR3 covers 14 residues.

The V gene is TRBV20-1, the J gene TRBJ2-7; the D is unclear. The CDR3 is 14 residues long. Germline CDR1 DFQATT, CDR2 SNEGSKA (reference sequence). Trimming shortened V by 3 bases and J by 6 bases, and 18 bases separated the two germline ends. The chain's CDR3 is CSARAQAQRGEQYF. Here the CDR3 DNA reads TGCAGTGCTAGGGCCCAGGCCCAACGTGGCGAGCAGTACTTC.

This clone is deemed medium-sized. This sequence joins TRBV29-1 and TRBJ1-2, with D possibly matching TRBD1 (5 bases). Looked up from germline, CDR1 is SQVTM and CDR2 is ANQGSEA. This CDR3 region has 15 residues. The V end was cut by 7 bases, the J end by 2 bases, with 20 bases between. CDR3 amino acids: CSADGDGKTNYGYTF. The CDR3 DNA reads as TGCAGCGCCGACGGGGACGGAAAGACCAACTATGGCTACACCTTC.

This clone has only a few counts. This chain's CDR3 is CASSIGVATNEKLFF. In DNA form, the CDR3 reads TGTGCCAGTAGTATAGGGGTTGCAACTAATGAAAAACTGTTTTTT. This chain links TRBV19 with TRBJ1-4, with D unresolved. This CDR3 contains 15 residues. Germline V CDR1 and CDR2: LNHDA, SQIVND (reference sequence). The germline V and J ends were trimmed by 1 base and 0 bases, with 6 bases remaining between them.

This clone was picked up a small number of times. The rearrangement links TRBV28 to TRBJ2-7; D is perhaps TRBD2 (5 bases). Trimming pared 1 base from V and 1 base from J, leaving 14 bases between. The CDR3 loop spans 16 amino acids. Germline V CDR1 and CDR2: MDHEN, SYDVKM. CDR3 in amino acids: CASSLYSGEISYEQYF. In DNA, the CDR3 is TGTGCCAGCAGTTTATACTCTGGGGAGATTTCCTACGAGCAGTACTTC. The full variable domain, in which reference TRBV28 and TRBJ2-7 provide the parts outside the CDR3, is DVKVTQSSRYLVKRTGEKVFLECVQDMDHENMFWYRQDPGLGLRLIYFSYDVKMKEKGDIPEGYSVSREKKERFSLILESASTNQTSMYLCASSLYSGEISYEQYFGPGTRLTVT.

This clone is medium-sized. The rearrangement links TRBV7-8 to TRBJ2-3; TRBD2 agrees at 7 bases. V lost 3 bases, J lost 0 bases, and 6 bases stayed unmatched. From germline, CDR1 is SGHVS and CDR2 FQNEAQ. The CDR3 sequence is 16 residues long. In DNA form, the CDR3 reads TGTGCCAGCAGCTTGTGGGGGACTACTAGCACAGATACGCAGTATTTT. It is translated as CASSLWGTTSTDTQYF.

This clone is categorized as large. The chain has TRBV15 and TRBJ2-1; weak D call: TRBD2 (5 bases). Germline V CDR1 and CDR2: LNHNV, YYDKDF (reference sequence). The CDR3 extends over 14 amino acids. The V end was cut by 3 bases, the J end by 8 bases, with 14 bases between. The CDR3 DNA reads TGTGCCACCAGCAGTCCGGAGGTCCTCGATGAGCAGTTCTTC. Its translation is CATSSPEVLDEQFF. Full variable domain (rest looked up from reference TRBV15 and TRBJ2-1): DAMVIQNPRYQVTQFGKPVTLSCSQTLNHNVMYWYQQKSSQAPKLLFHYYDKDFNNEADTPDNFQSRRPNTSFCFLDIRSPGLGDTAMYLCATSSPEVLDEQFFGPGTRLTVL.

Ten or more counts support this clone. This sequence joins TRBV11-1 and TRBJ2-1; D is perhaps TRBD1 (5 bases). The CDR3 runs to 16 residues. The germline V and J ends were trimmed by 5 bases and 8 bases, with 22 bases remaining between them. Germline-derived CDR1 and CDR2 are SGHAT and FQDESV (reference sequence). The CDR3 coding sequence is TGTGCCAGCAGCCGATTCGACAGCGAAAATAGGGATGAGCAGTTCTTC. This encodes CASSRFDSENRDEQFF.

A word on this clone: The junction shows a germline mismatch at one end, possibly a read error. The DNA of the CDR3 is TGTGCCAGCAGTGGACTGACAGGGTGGGACACCTGGGAGCTGTTTTTT. It yields the protein CASSGLTGWDTWELFF. The chain has TRBV6-1 and TRBJ2-2; 7 positions match TRBD1. Germline CDR1 MNHNS, CDR2 SASEGT. CDR3 size: 16 residues.

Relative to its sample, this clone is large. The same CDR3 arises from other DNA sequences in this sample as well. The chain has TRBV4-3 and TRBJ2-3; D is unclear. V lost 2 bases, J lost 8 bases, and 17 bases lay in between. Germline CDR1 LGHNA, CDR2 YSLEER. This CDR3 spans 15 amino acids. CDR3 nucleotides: TGCGCCAGCAGCCAAAGTTTCCGCCTCACCGGTACGCAGTATTTT. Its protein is CASSQSFRLTGTQYF.

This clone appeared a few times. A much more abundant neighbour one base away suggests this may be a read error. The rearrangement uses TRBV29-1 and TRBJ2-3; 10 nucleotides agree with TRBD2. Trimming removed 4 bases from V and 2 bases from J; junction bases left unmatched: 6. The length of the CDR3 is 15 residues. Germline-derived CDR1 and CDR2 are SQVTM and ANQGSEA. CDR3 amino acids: CSVALSGGATDTQYF. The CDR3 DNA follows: TGCAGCGTTGCCTTAAGCGGGGGGGCCACAGATACGCAGTATTTT.